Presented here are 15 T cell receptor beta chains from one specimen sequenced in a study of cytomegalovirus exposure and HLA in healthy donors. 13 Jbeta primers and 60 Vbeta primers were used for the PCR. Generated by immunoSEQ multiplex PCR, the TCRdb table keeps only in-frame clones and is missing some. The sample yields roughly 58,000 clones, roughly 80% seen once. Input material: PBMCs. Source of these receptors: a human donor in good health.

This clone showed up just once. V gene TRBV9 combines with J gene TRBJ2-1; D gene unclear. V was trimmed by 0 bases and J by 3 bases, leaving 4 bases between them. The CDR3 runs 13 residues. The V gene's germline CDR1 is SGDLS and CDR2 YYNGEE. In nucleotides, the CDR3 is TGTGCCAGCAGCGTAGCCGGCTACAATGAGCAGTTCTTC. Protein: CASSVAGYNEQFF.

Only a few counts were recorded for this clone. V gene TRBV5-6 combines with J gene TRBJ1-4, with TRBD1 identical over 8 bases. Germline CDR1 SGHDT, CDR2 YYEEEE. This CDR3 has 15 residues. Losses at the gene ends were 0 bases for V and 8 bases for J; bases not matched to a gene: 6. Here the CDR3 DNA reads TGTGCCAGCAGCTTGGTCTCAGGGGGCCAGGAAAAACTGTTTTTT. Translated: CASSLVSGGQEKLFF.

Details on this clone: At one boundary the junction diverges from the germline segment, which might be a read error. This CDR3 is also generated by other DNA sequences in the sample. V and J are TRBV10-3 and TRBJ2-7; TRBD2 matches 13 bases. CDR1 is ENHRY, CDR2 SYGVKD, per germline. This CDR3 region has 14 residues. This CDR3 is CAINPGLAGDEQYF. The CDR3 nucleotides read TGTGCCATCAACCCCGGACTAGCGGGAGACGAGCAGTATTTC.

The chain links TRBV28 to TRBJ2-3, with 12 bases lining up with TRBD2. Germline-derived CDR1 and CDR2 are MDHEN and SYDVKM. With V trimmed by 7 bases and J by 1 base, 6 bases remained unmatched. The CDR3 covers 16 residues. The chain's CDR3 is CASKLAGGWGTDTQYF. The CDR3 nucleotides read TGTGCCAGCAAACTAGCGGGGGGTTGGGGCACAGATACGCAGTATTTT. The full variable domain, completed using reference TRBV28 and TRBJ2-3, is DVKVTQSSRYLVKRTGEKVFLECVQDMDHENMFWYRQDPGLGLRLIYFSYDVKMKEKGDIPEGYSVSREKKERFSLILESASTNQTSMYLCASKLAGGWGTDTQYFGPGTRLTVL.

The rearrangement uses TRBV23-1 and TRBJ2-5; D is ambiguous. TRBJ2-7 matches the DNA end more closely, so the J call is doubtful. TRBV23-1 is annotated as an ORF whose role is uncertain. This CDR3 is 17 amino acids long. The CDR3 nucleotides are TGCGCCAGCAGTCAACGTCAAAGCCCCAACCTCCTCTACGAGCAGTACTTC. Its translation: CASSQRQSPNLLYEQYF.

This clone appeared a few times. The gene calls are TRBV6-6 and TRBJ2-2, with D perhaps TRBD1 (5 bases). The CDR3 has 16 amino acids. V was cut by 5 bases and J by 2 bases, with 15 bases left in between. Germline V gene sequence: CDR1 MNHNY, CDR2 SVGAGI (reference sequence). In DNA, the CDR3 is TGTGCCAGCAGTACCAGCTCGACAGACAACACCGGGGAGCTGTTTTTT. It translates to CASSTSSTDNTGELFF.

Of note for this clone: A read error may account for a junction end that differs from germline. The CDR3 region is CASSPQGRAGELFF. The CDR3 bases are TGTGCTAGCAGCCCCCAGGGTAGGGCCGGGGAGCTGTTTTTT. V usage is TRBV7-7 and J usage is TRBJ2-2; D perhaps matches TRBD1 (5 bases). The CDR3 consists of 14 residues. CDR1 and CDR2 from the germline V gene are SSHAT and FNYEAQ (reference sequence).

CDR3 DNA sequence: TGTGCCAGTAGTACCTACCGGGACAGGGAGACCGGGGAGCTGTTTTTT. Amino acid sequence: CASSTYRDRETGELFF. The V gene is TRBV19, the J gene TRBJ2-2, with 9 nucleotides matching TRBD1. Germline V gives CDR1 LNHDA, CDR2 SQIVND (reference sequence). This CDR3 spans 16 amino acids. The V and J ends lost 4 bases and 5 bases, in that order; junction bases with no gene match: 8.

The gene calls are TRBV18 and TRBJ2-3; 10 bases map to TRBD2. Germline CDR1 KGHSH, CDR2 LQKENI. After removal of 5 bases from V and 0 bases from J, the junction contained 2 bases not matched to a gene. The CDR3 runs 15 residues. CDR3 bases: TGTGCCAGCTCATCGGGACTAGCGAGCACAGATACGCAGTATTTT. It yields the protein CASSSGLASTDTQYF.

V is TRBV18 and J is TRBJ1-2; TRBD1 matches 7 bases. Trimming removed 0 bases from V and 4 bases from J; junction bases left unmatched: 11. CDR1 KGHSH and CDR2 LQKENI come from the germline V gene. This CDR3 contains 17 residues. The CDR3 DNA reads TGTGCCAGCTCACCACCCCCCGGGACAGAACGGGCCTATGGCTACACCTTC. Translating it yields CASSPPPGTERAYGYTF.

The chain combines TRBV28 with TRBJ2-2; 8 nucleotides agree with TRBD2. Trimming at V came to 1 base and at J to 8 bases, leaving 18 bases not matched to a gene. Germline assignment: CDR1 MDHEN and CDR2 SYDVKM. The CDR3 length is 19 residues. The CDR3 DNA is TGTGCCAGCAGTTTATATTGGGAAGGGACTAGGATATCCGATGGGGAGCTGTTTTTT. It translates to CASSLYWEGTRISDGELFF.

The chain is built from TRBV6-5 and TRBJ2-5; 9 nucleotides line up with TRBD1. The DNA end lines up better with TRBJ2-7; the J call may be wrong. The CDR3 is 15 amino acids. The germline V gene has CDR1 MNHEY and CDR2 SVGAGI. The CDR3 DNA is TGTGCCAGCAGTTTGGCCGGGACAGGGAGGAACGAGCAGTACTTC. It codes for CASSLAGTGRNEQYF.

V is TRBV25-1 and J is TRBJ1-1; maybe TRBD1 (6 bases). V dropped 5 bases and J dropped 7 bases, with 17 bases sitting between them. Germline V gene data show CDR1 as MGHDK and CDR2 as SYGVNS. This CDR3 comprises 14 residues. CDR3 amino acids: CASSPGGQSFEAFF. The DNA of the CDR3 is TGTGCCAGCAGTCCCGGGGGGCAGTCCTTTGAAGCTTTCTTT.

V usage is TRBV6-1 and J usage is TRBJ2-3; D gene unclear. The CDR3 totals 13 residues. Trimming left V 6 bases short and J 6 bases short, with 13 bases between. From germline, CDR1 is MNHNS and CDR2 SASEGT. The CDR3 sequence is CASSGSVGDTQYF. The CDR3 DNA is TGTGCCAGCAGCGGATCGGTGGGCGATACGCAGTATTTT.

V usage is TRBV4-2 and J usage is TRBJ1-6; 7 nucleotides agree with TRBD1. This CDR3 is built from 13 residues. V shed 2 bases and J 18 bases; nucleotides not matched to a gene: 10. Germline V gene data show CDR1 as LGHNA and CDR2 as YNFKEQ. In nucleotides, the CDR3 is TGTGCCAGCAGCCAAAACCGGGACAGTTTTAGCCACTTT. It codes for CASSQNRDSFSHF.